This is a list of T cell receptor beta chains from one sample in a study of T cells after yellow fever vaccination. Using its own MiXCR run on the 5' RACE reads, TCRdb lists one record per CDR3 protein. Among some 260,000 distinct CDR3 sequences listed, around 4.9% were seen once. The sample here was CD4+ T cells sorted from PBMCs, taken on the day of the yellow fever booster vaccination. The source is a man aged 18 to 29 who received the YFV17D yellow fever vaccine. The CDR3 runs from the conserved cysteine through the conserved F or W. D genes are given only for firm matches. The listing skips clone size in some rows; elsewhere it reads once, few, many or a size class.

V	size	length	D	J	CDR3	DNA
TRBV5-1	-	17	-	TRBJ2-3	CASSLARGGGPPDTQYF	TGCGCCAGCAGCTTGGCCAGAGGGGGGGGGCCCCCAGATACGCAGTATTTT
TRBV5-4	-	15	-	TRBJ2-2	CASSLGRATNGELFF	TGTGCCAGCAGCTTGGGCAGAGCGACGAACGGGGAGCTGTTTTTT
TRBV11-2	-	15	-	TRBJ1-5	CASSLGQSDYQPQHF	TGTGCCAGCAGCTTAGGACAGAGTGACTATCAGCCCCAGCATTTT
TRBV24-1	-	15	TRBD1	TRBJ1-6	CATSDGQGAESPLHF	TGTGCCACCAGTGATGGACAGGGGGCCGAATCACCCCTCCACTTT
TRBV10-3	many	11	-	TRBJ1-1	CAIRLNTEAFF	TGTGCCATCCGATTGAACACTGAAGCTTTCTTT
TRBV28	few	14	-	TRBJ1-1	CASSPADRNTEAFF	TGTGCCAGCAGTCCGGCGGACAGAAACACTGAAGCTTTCTTT
TRBV20-1	few	14	TRBD1	TRBJ1-2	CSCAHRGRPYGYTF	TGCAGTTGTGCGCACAGGGGGCGTCCGTATGGCTACACCTTC
TRBV5-1	-	14	-	TRBJ1-2	CASSLGTAAGGYTF	TGCGCCAGCAGCTTGGGTACAGCCGCTGGCGGCTACACCTTC
TRBV6-5	-	14	-	TRBJ1-6	CASSLRTEDSPLHF	TGTGCCAGCAGTTTACGGACGGAAGATTCACCCCTCCACTTT
TRBV29-1	many	13	-	TRBJ1-4	CSVSWQGNEKLFF	TGCAGCGTTTCCTGGCAGGGGAATGAAAAACTGTTTTTT
TRBV7-9	-	15	TRBD2	TRBJ2-1	CASSLSTSDYNEQFF	TGTGCCAGCAGCTTAAGCACTAGCGATTACAATGAGCAGTTCTTC
TRBV20-1	many	14	-	TRBJ2-5	CSARSGGGWETQYF	TGCAGTGCTAGGTCAGGAGGGGGCTGGGAGACCCAGTACTTC
TRBV15	many	13	-	TRBJ2-7	CATSSPGRYEQYF	TGTGCCACCAGCAGTCCGGGACGCTACGAGCAGTACTTC
TRBV2	-	14	-	TRBJ1-5	CASSEGAPRQPQHF	TGTGCCAGCAGTGAAGGGGCGCCAAGGCAGCCCCAGCATTTT
TRBV5-1	many	15	-	TRBJ2-3	CASSLALLSTDTQYF	TGCGCCAGCAGCTTGGCCCTTTTGTCAACAGATACGCAGTATTTT
TRBV6-5	few	14	TRBD1	TRBJ1-1	CASSSRQGWTEAFF	TGTGCCAGCAGTTCCAGACAGGGTTGGACTGAAGCTTTCTTT
TRBV20-1	few	15	-	TRBJ2-6	CSARIAGRGANVLTF	TGCAGTGCTAGAATCGCGGGGCGTGGGGCCAACGTCCTGACTTTC
TRBV4-2	-	12	-	TRBJ1-1	CASSSANTEAFF	TGTGCCAGCAGCAGTGCGAACACTGAAGCTTTCTTT
TRBV12-3/TRBV12-4	few	15	-	TRBJ2-7	CASSRGGLLSYEQYF	TGTGCCAGCAGCCGAGGGGGGCTACTATCCTACGAGCAGTACTTC
TRBV20-1	-	15	-	TRBJ2-2	CSARSPTGGTGELFF	TGCAGTGCTAGATCCCCGACTGGCGGGACCGGGGAGCTGTTTTTT
TRBV15	few	17	TRBD1	TRBJ2-3	CATSRDKQGGSTDTQYF	TGTGCCACCAGCAGGGATAAACAGGGGGGAAGCACAGATACGCAGTATTTT
TRBV20-1	medium-sized	16	TRBD2	TRBJ2-3	CSASTAGDLDTDTQYF	TGCAGTGCTAGTACGGCGGGGGACTTGGACACAGATACGCAGTATTTT
TRBV20-1	-	13	TRBD1	TRBJ1-1	CSVTGQRGTEAFF	TGCAGTGTTACGGGACAGAGGGGCACTGAAGCTTTCTTT
TRBV5-1	-	16	TRBD2	TRBJ2-5	CASSLGLAGGPETQYF	TGCGCCAGCAGCCTGGGACTAGCGGGGGGGCCCGAGACCCAGTACTTC
TRBV12-3/TRBV12-4	few	12	-	TRBJ1-2	CASSSGEYGYTF	TGTGCCAGCAGTTCGGGGGAGTATGGCTACACCTTC
TRBV20-1	-	11	-	TRBJ1-1	CSGSMNTEAFF	TGCAGTGGGTCCATGAACACTGAAGCTTTCTTT
TRBV4-3	many	17	TRBD1	TRBJ1-5	CASSQDHRGGAGQPQHF	TGCGCCAGCAGCCAAGATCACAGGGGAGGGGCGGGTCAGCCCCAGCATTTT
TRBV5-4	few	13	-	TRBJ2-3	CAGQPANTDTQYF	TGTGCAGGACAGCCGGCCAACACAGATACGCAGTATTTT
TRBV12-3/TRBV12-4	-	13	-	TRBJ1-5	CASSSIPDQPQHF	TGTGCCAGCAGTTCCATCCCTGATCAGCCCCAGCATTTT
TRBV5-1	many	18	-	TRBJ1-6	CASSLRANRDSYNSPLHF	TGCGCCAGCAGCCTACGCGCTAACAGGGACTCCTATAATTCACCCCTCCACTTT
TRBV27	-	15	TRBD1	TRBJ2-5	CASKTLTGGKETQYF	TGTGCCAGCAAAACCCTGACAGGGGGGAAAGAGACCCAGTACTTC
TRBV7-2	many	14	-	TRBJ2-7	CASSPGTNIYEQYF	TGTGCCAGCAGCCCCGGGACAAATATATACGAGCAGTACTTC
TRBV18	-	15	-	TRBJ1-5	CASSPISGTTSAQHF	TGTGCCAGCTCACCTATATCAGGGACCACCTCCGCCCAGCATTTT
TRBV12-3/TRBV12-4	-	12	-	TRBJ1-4	CASSYRGEKLFF	TGTGCCAGCAGTTATCGGGGTGAAAAACTGTTTTTT
TRBV30	many	11	-	TRBJ1-1	CAWSRQGEAFF	TGTGCCTGGAGTAGGCAGGGCGAAGCTTTCTTT
TRBV12-3/TRBV12-4	few	13	-	TRBJ2-3	CASNLLGTDTQYF	TGTGCCAGCAATCTTCTTGGTACAGATACGCAGTATTTT
TRBV29-1	few	11	-	TRBJ1-2	CSASWGRGYTF	TGCAGCGCCTCTTGGGGTCGTGGCTACACCTTC
TRBV28	few	17	-	TRBJ1-6	CASSLLDWEGNISPLHF	TGTGCCAGCAGTTTATTAGACTGGGAGGGGAACATTTCACCCCTCCACTTT
TRBV6-1	-	13	-	TRBJ1-1	CASSEALSTEAFF	TGTGCCAGCAGTGAAGCGCTTTCTACTGAAGCTTTCTTT
TRBV6-5	few	16	TRBD2	TRBJ2-1	CASSYSNSGGANEQFF	TGTGCCAGCAGTTACTCGAACAGCGGGGGGGCAAATGAGCAGTTCTTC
TRBV6-5	many	12	-	TRBJ1-6	CASSPDGSPLHF	TGTGCCAGCAGCCCCGACGGTTCACCCCTCCACTTT
TRBV7-9	many	13	-	TRBJ2-3	CASSSWWTDTQYF	TGTGCCAGCAGCTCATGGTGGACAGATACGCAGTATTTT
TRBV21-1	few	15	-	TRBJ1-6	CASNSTGTVNSPLHF	TGTGCCAGCAACTCGACAGGGACGGTGAATTCACCCCTCCACTTT
TRBV20-1	many	13	-	TRBJ2-1	CSANEGPYNEQFF	TGCAGTGCCAACGAGGGCCCCTACAATGAGCAGTTCTTC
TRBV18	many	13	-	TRBJ1-5	CASSPGENQPQHF	TGTGCCAGCTCACCAGGGGAAAATCAGCCCCAGCATTTT
TRBV11-2	few	15	TRBD2	TRBJ2-3	CASSLIRGVGDTQYF	TGTGCCAGCAGCTTAATCCGGGGGGTTGGAGATACGCAGTATTTT
TRBV28	few	14	TRBD1	TRBJ2-3	CASSLGRGQYTQYF	TGTGCCAGCAGTTTAGGCAGGGGGCAATATACGCAGTATTTT